This T cell receptor (beta chain) was captured by sequencing in a study of response to subunit inactivated influenza vaccine. Points from the study as a whole: Authors suggested each seasonal influenza vaccination recruits few new T cells.

TCRdb itself ran the RT-PCR reads through MiXCR, one entry per CDR3 protein. The table records around 750,000 distinct CDR3 sequences, 21% of them present only once. This clonotype occurred a few times. Its cognate antigen is unknown. The V segment lost 4 bases and the J segment 8 bases; nucleotides outside the gene matches: 3. Germline-derived CDR1 and CDR2 are LGHNA and YSLEER. This CDR3 has 13 residues. This clonotype was obtained from a man aged 50 or older who received an inactivated influenza vaccine. The material was PBMCs from blood, obtained roughly 5 days after vaccination. The genes are TRBV4-3 and TRBJ2-4; 9 bases are a match to TRBD1. The CDR3 DNA reads TGCGCCAGCAGCCTACGGACAGGGGACATTCAGTACTTC. This encodes CASSLRTGDIQYF.